Listed below are T cell receptor beta chains from one sample, sequenced in a study of T-cell reconstitution after alpha-beta-depleted transplantation in children. A single record per CDR3 protein comes from TCRdb applying MiXCR to the PCR reads. The sample carries some 600,000 distinct CDR3 sequences, 10% to 15% recorded once. The material was PBMCs, mostly from graft donor cells, obtained 360 days after TCRalphabeta/CD19-depleted stem cell transplant. The source is a male patient aged 10 to 17 who had a stem cell transplant for acute myeloid leukemia, so the T cells may come from the graft donor. Both conserved end residues are trimmed from each CDR3.

CDR3 protein: ASSHLGTDHSPLH; V gene: TRBV3-1; J gene: TRBJ1-6
CDR3 protein: SVGPGLVTYNEQF; V gene: TRBV29-1; J gene: TRBJ2-1
CDR3 protein: ASSLKLGIHEQF; V gene: TRBV12-3/TRBV12-4; J gene: TRBJ2-1
CDR3 protein: ASTRDLVFGEQF; V gene: TRBV6-1; J gene: TRBJ2-1
CDR3 protein: ASSDPRRGETQY; V gene: TRBV28; J gene: TRBJ2-5
CDR3 protein: ASSLLEGGVYEQY; V gene: TRBV7-9; J gene: TRBJ2-7
CDR3 protein: ASSLRDRASYEQY; V gene: TRBV12-3/TRBV12-4; J gene: TRBJ2-7
CDR3 protein: SVIGTGGSGANVLT; V gene: TRBV29-1; J gene: TRBJ2-6
CDR3 protein: ASSESGGSNQPQN; V gene: TRBV6-1; J gene: TRBJ1-5
CDR3 protein: ASSEGQLGWYTEAF; V gene: TRBV6-1; J gene: TRBJ1-1
CDR3 protein: ASSYGNPYSGELF; V gene: TRBV14; J gene: TRBJ2-2
CDR3 protein: ASSFTRPGPYEQY; V gene: TRBV28; J gene: TRBJ2-7
CDR3 protein: SVERSRKETQY; V gene: TRBV29-1; J gene: TRBJ2-5
CDR3 protein: ASSLEGFSNQPQH; V gene: TRBV5-1; J gene: TRBJ1-5
CDR3 protein: SASDAAKNIQY; V gene: TRBV20-1; J gene: TRBJ2-4
CDR3 protein: ASTTVGDTDTQY; V gene: TRBV28; J gene: TRBJ2-3
CDR3 protein: ASSLGVSAGAYQETQY; V gene: TRBV11-2; J gene: TRBJ2-5
CDR3 protein: ASSLGRGLDSTDTQY; V gene: TRBV5-1; J gene: TRBJ2-3
CDR3 protein: ASSRMGQFIYNEQF; V gene: TRBV7-9; J gene: TRBJ2-1
CDR3 protein: ASLPGVAGRYNEQF; V gene: TRBV27; J gene: TRBJ2-1
CDR3 protein: ASSLDSESSYEQY; V gene: TRBV7-2; J gene: TRBJ2-7
CDR3 protein: SVPTGVLETQY; V gene: TRBV20-1; J gene: TRBJ2-5
CDR3 protein: ASSQQTGYYEQY; V gene: TRBV4-3; J gene: TRBJ2-7
CDR3 protein: SVEWVNTGELF; V gene: TRBV20-1; J gene: TRBJ2-2
CDR3 protein: ASTPGLAGVFSGANVLT; V gene: TRBV6-4; J gene: TRBJ2-6
CDR3 protein: SVGGHPRLAGFYEQY; V gene: TRBV29-1; J gene: TRBJ2-7
CDR3 protein: ASSMGLAAYNEQF; V gene: TRBV5-1; J gene: TRBJ2-1
CDR3 protein: ASSQDVAARFVQETQY; V gene: TRBV4-1; J gene: TRBJ2-5
CDR3 protein: ATSRTRLVDLKAKNIQY; V gene: TRBV15; J gene: TRBJ2-4
CDR3 protein: ASSLDSSGDTQY; V gene: TRBV28; J gene: TRBJ2-3
CDR3 protein: ASRGVRASYNEQF; V gene: TRBV6-2/TRBV6-3; J gene: TRBJ2-1
CDR3 protein: ASSQWTGADTQY; V gene: TRBV4-3; J gene: TRBJ2-3
CDR3 protein: ASSPTKYDEQF; V gene: TRBV6-2/TRBV6-3; J gene: TRBJ2-1
CDR3 protein: ASSLFRAETAEFYGYT; V gene: TRBV5-1; J gene: TRBJ1-2
CDR3 protein: ASSNRGYEAF; V gene: TRBV19; J gene: TRBJ1-1
CDR3 protein: SASYDRRVRANVLT; V gene: TRBV20-1; J gene: TRBJ2-6
CDR3 protein: SVETMAGGGRSGELF; V gene: TRBV29-1; J gene: TRBJ2-2
CDR3 protein: SVEAEGGYEQY; V gene: TRBV29-1; J gene: TRBJ2-7
CDR3 protein: SATLANEQY; V gene: TRBV20-1; J gene: TRBJ2-7
CDR3 protein: ASSRRQGATYNEQF; V gene: TRBV7-9; J gene: TRBJ2-1
CDR3 protein: ASSSPGGRTSGRGEQF; V gene: TRBV28; J gene: TRBJ2-1
CDR3 protein: ASSLRTSGSFHNEQF; V gene: TRBV6-2/TRBV6-3; J gene: TRBJ2-1
CDR3 protein: ASSRDHEQY; V gene: TRBV5-1; J gene: TRBJ2-7
CDR3 protein: ASSPHEGLPFEQY; V gene: TRBV28; J gene: TRBJ2-7
CDR3 protein: ASQTSGRVETQY; V gene: TRBV5-1; J gene: TRBJ2-5
CDR3 protein: ASSEFGGADYNEQF; V gene: TRBV6-2/TRBV6-3; J gene: TRBJ2-1
CDR3 protein: ASTISGRSLRDRGPYGYT; V gene: TRBV12-3/TRBV12-4; J gene: TRBJ1-2
CDR3 protein: ASSSAWERMIYEQY; V gene: TRBV6-5; J gene: TRBJ2-7
CDR3 protein: ASSLRDSPKKSYEQY; V gene: TRBV28; J gene: TRBJ2-7
CDR3 protein: ASSQDLIEGAYYGYT; V gene: TRBV14; J gene: TRBJ1-2
CDR3 protein: ASSLEPARYGYT; V gene: TRBV7-2; J gene: TRBJ1-2
CDR3 protein: ASSLPLTSGSGNEQF; V gene: TRBV7-3; J gene: TRBJ2-1
CDR3 protein: SATQGQGTNYGYT; V gene: TRBV20-1; J gene: TRBJ1-2
CDR3 protein: ASSYVAVHQPQH; V gene: TRBV6-5; J gene: TRBJ1-5
CDR3 protein: SVRQGGNQPQH; V gene: TRBV29-1; J gene: TRBJ1-5
CDR3 protein: SATGLAGGSTDTQY; V gene: TRBV20-1; J gene: TRBJ2-3
CDR3 protein: ASSIGRGPSSYNEQF; V gene: TRBV19; J gene: TRBJ2-1
CDR3 protein: ASSEPGQGSYEQY; V gene: TRBV10-2; J gene: TRBJ2-7